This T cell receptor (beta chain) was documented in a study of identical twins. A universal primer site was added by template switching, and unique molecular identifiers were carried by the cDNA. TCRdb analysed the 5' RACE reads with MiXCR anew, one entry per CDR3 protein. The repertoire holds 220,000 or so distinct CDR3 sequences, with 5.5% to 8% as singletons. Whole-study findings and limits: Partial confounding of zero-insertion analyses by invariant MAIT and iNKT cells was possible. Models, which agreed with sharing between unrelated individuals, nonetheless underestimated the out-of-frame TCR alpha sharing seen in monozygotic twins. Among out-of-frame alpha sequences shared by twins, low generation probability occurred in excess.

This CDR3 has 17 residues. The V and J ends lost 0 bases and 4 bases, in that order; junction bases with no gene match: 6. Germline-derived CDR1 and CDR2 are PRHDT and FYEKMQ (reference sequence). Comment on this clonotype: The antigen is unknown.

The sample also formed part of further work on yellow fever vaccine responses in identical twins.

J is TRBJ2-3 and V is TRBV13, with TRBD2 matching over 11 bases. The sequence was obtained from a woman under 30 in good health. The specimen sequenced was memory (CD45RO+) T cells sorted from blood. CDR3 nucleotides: TGTGCCAGCAGCTTAGGGATGACTAGCGGGACACCAGATACGCAGTATTTT. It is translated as CASSLGMTSGTPDTQYF.